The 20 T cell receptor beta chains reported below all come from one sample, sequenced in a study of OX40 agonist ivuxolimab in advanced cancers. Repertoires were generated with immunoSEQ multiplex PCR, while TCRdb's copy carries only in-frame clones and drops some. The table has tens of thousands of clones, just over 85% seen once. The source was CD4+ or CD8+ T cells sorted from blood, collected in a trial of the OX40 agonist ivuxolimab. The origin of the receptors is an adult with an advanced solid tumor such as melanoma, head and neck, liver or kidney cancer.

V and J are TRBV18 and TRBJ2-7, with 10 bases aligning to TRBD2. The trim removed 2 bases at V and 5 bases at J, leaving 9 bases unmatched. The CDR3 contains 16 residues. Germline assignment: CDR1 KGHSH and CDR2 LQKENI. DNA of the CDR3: TGTGCCAGCTCACCAGGTCTGTCTAGCGGGGGACACGAGCAGTACTTC. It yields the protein CASSPGLSSGGHEQYF.

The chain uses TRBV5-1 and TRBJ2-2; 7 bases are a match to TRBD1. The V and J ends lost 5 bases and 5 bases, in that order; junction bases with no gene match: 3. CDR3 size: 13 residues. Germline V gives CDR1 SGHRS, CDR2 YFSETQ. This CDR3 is CASRRTGTGELFF. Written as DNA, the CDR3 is TGCGCCAGCAGGCGGACAGGAACCGGGGAGCTGTTTTTT.

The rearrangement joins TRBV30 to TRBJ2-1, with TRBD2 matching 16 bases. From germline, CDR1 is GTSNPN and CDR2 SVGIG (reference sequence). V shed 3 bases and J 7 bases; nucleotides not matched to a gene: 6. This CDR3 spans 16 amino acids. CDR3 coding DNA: TGTGCCTGGAGCTTGGGACTAGCGGGAGGGGTGAATGAGCAGTTCTTC. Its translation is CAWSLGLAGGVNEQFF. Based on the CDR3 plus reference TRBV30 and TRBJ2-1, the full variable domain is SQTIHQWPATLVQPVGSPLSLECTVEGTSNPNLYWYRQAAGRGLQLLFYSVGIGQISSEVPQNLSASRPQDRQFILSSKKLLLSDSGFYLCAWSLGLAGGVNEQFFGPGTRLTVL.

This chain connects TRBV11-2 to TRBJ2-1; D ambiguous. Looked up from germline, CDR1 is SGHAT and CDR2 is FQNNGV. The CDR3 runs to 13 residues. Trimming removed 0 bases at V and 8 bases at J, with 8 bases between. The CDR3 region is CASSLDMSYEQFF. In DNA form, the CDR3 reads TGTGCCAGCAGCTTAGATATGAGTTATGAGCAGTTCTTC.

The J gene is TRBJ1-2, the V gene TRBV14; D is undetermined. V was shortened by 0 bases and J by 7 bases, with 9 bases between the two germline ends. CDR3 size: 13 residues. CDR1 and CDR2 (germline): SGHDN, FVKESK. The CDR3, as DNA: TGTGCCAGCAGCCAAGATTATTATAGTGGCTACACCTTC. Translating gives CASSQDYYSGYTF.

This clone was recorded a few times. The CDR3 bases are TGTGCCAGCAGTTACTCGAAAGGTTTGAGCTCCTACGAGCAGTACTTC. Its translation is CASSYSKGLSSYEQYF. The chain employs TRBV6-6 and TRBJ2-7; D is ambiguous. The germline V gene encodes CDR1 MNHNY and CDR2 SVGAGI (reference sequence). V was cut by 0 bases and J by 0 bases, with 12 bases left in between. The CDR3 has 16 amino acids.

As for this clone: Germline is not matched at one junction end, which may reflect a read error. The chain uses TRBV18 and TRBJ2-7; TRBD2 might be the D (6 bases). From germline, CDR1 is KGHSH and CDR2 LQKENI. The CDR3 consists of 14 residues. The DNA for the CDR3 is TGTACCAGCTCACCTGGGAACGACCGGGAGCAGGGCAACTTC. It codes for CTSSPGNDREQGNF.

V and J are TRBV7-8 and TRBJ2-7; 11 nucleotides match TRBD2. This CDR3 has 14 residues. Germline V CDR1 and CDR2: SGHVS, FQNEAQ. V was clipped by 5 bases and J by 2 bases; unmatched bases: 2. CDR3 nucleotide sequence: TGTGCCAGCAGCCCGGGACTAGCGGCCTACGAGCAGTACTTC. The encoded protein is CASSPGLAAYEQYF.

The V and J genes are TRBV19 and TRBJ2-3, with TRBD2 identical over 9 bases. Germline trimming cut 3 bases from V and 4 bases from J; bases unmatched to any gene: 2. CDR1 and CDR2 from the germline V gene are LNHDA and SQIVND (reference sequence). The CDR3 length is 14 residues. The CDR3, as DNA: TGTGCCAGTAGTATGGGACTAGCTCCAGATACGCAGTATTTT. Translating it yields CASSMGLAPDTQYF.

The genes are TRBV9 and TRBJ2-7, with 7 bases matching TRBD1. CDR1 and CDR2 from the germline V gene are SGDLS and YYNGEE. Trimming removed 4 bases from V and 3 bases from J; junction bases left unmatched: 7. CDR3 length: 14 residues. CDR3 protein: CASSRGGKGYEQYF. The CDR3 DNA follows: TGTGCCAGCAGCCGAGGGGGCAAAGGCTACGAGCAGTACTTC.

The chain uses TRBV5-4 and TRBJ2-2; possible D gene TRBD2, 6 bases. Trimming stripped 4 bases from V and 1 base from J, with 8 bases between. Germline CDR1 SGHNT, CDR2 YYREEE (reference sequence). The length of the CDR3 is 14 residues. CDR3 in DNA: TGTGCCAGCAGCAGTAGCGGGAACACCGGGGAGCTGTTTTTT. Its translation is CASSSSGNTGELFF.

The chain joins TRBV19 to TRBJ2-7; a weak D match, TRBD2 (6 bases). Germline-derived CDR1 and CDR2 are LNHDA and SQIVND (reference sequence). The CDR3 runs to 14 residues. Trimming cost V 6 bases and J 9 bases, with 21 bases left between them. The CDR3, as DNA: TGTGCCAGTAGCCGCGGAGGGGCCTACGAGCGGCAGTACTTC. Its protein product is CASSRGGAYERQYF. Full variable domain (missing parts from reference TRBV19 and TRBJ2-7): DGGITQSPKYLFRKEGQNVTLSCEQNLNHDAMYWYRQDPGQGLRLIYYSQIVNDFQKGDIAEGYSVSREKKESFPLTVTSAQKNPTAFYLCASSRGGAYERQYFGPGTRLTVT.

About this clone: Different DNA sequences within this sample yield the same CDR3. In DNA, the CDR3 is TGCGCCAGCAGCTTGGTCGGGGGGGAGACCCAGTACTTC. Translation: CASSLVGGETQYF. V usage is TRBV5-1 and J usage is TRBJ2-5; 7 positions match TRBD2. This CDR3 spans 13 amino acids. V was clipped by 0 bases and J by 5 bases; unmatched bases: 1. Germline assignment: CDR1 SGHRS and CDR2 YFSETQ.

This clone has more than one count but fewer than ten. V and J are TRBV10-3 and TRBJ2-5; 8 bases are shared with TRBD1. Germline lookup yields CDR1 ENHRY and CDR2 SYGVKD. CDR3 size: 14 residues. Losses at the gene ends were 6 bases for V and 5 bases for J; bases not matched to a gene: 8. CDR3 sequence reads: CAIRGTGGHETQYF. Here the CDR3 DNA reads TGTGCCATCAGAGGGACAGGTGGGCACGAGACCCAGTACTTC.

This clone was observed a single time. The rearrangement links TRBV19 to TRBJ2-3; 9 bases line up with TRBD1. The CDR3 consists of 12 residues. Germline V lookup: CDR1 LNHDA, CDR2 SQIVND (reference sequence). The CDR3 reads CAIGTGTDTQYF. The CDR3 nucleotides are TGTGCTATCGGGACAGGGACAGATACGCAGTATTTT.

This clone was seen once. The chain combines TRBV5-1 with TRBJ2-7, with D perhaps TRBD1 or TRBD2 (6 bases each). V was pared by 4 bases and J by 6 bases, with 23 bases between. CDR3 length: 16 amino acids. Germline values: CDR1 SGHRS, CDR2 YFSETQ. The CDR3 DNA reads TGCGCCAGCAGCCCATCCCCGGGGGCCCCTTCAGGCGAGCAGTACTTC. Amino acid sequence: CASSPSPGAPSGEQYF. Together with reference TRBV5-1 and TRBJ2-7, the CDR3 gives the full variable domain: KAGVTQTPRYLIKTRGQQVTLSCSPISGHRSVSWYQQTPGQGLQFLFEYFSETQRNKGNFPGRFSGRQFSNSRSEMNVSTLELGDSALYLCASSPSPGAPSGEQYFGPGTRLTVT.

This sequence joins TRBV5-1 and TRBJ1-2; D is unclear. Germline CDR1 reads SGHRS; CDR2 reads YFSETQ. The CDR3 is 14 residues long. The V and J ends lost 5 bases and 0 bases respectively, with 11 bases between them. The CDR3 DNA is TGCGCCAGCAGAAACACAGAAGCTAACTATGGCTACACCTTC. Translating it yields CASRNTEANYGYTF.

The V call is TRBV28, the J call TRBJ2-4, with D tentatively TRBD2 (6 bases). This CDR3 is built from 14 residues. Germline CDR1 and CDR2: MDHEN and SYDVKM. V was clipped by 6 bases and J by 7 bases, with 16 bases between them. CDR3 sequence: CASSDLRGNNIQYF. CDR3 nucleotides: TGTGCCAGCAGCGACCTCCGGGGGAACAACATTCAGTACTTC.

Written as DNA, the CDR3 is TGTGCCAGTAGCCCCAGGACACTCAATCAGCCCCAGCATTTT. Translation gives CASSPRTLNQPQHF. V and J are TRBV19 and TRBJ1-5; possible D gene TRBD1, 5 bases. Germline loops: CDR1 LNHDA, CDR2 SQIVND (reference sequence). This CDR3 has 14 amino acids. With 6 bases removed from V and 3 bases from J, the gap between germline ends came to 12 bases.

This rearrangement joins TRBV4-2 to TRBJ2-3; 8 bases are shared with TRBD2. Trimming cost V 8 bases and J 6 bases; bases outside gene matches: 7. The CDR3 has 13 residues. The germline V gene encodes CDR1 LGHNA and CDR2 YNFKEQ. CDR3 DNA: TGTGCCAGCGGCACCCCTAGCGGGGATACGCAGTATTTT. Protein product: CASGTPSGDTQYF.